This T cell receptor beta chain was sequenced during a study of vaccination and CD4 T cells after COVID-19. Looking at the study overall: Overlapping peptides covering the spike proteins of SARS-CoV-2, HCoV-NL63, HCoV-OC43 and HCoV-229E were added to stimulate cells.

The Oncomine TCR Beta short-read assay was what sequenced the DNA obtained from cultured CD4+ T cells. One entry per CDR3 protein results from TCRdb running MiXCR on the PCR reads. The sample includes 7,900 or so distinct CDR3 sequences, roughly half of them seen just once. Study-level results: The rise in median SARS-CoV-2-reactive clonotypes, from roughly 21 to 40, was not significant.

The CDR3 totals 13 residues. Trimming took 0 bases from V and 3 from J, leaving 7 bases between them. The V gene's germline CDR1 is DFQATT and CDR2 SNEGSKA (reference sequence). This clonotype was picked up a small number of times. Its target is not known. Treatment of the sample: approximately nine-day PBMC culture with coronavirus spike peptide pools or control peptides (ViraFEST assay). Medium was half-exchanged with fresh IL-2 medium on days 3 and 7. Sample: CD4+ T cells from blood, cultured in vitro. The TCR originated in a human donor who had recovered from COVID-19. The rearrangement joins TRBV20-1 to TRBJ2-3; D is uncertain. The DNA of the CDR3 is TGCAGTGCTAGAGATTACATTACAGATACGCAGTATTTT. Protein sequence: CSARDYITDTQYF.